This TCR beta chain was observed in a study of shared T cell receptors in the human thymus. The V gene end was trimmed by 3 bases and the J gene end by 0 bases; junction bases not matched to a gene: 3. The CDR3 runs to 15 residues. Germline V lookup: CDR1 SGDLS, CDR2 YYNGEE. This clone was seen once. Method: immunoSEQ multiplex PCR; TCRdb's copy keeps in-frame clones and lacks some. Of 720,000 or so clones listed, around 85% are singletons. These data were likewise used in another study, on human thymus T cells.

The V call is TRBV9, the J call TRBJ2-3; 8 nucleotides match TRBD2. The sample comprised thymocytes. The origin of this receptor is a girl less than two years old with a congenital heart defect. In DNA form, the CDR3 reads TGTGCCAGCAGCGCAAGCGGGAGAAGCACAGATACGCAGTATTTT. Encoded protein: CASSASGRSTDTQYF. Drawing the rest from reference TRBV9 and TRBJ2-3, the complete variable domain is DSGVTQTPKHLITATGQRVTLRCSPRSGDLSVYWYQQSLDQGLQFLIQYYNGEERAKGNILERFSAQQFPDLHSELNLSSLELGDSALYFCASSASGRSTDTQYFGPGTRLTVL.